Below, one T cell receptor beta chain is given with its context. The antigen it recognizes is unknown. No clone much larger than this one lies a single base away; base qualities are absent. This sample was taken from a study of T cell responses to AZD1222 COVID-19 vaccine (dated by TCRdb to the early 2020s). Context from the whole study: A total of over 230 trial participants underwent TCR sequencing, of whom 207 had received two doses of AZD1222 and 26 had received two doses of the MenACWY control vaccine. Enrollment into the trials was organized by age into subgroups of 18-55, 56-69 and 70-plus years, and those subgroups contained roughly 150, 30 and 60 TCR-sequenced participants, respectively. Overall results and qualifications from the work: After two AZD1222 doses, both the breadth and the depth of spike-specific TCRs were significantly higher than at day 0 and than in MenACWY recipients. CD4 TCRs associated with the vaccine covered the entire spike protein, and the dominant responses were in regions 160-218 and 743-854. Most participants were white British and females outnumbered males, and the authors suggested that clonal diversity may have been underestimated. Epitopes outside the regions mutated in the B.1.351 and B.1.1.7 variants were reportedly recognized by nearly half of the unique spike-specific TCRs. Only five to seven AZD1222 recipients were SARS-CoV-2 seropositive at baseline, limiting conclusions about previously exposed vaccinees. The 56-69-year group was small, and its depth increase did not reach significance, likely because of low power. No day 14 peak-response samples were available, so repertoires were characterized only after the peak T cell response.

This specimen's time point label, interpreted: about 28 days (+/-7) after the second vaccine dose. AZD1222 recipients whose second dose came at about 4 weeks and those whose second dose came at about 12 weeks were combined into one group, since spike-specific TCR depth and breadth did not differ between the two schedules. Vaccinee samples came from UK trials COV001 and COV002, including a single-blind randomized controlled phase 2/3 trial of AZD1222 (ChAdOx1 nCoV-19) in healthy adults. Trial participant PBMC samples were collected at day 0 and day 28 after the second dose for TCRbeta chain sequencing. The CDR3 regions of human TCRbeta chains were analyzed by immunosequencing. Per the authors' processing: TCRs in the repertoires were matched against a reference library of SARS-CoV-2-specific TCRs that had been generated with the MIRA antigen-specificity platform. Breadth was defined as the fraction of unique TCRs that were SARS-CoV-2-associated. Depth was defined as the fraction of total T cells that were SARS-CoV-2-associated. Using the MIRA data, every spike-specific TCR was mapped to the spike region that the TCR reacted to and assigned to either a CD4 or a CD8 class. Log10-transformed breadth and depth values were compared by one-way ANOVA with Sidak's multiple comparisons tests. TCRdb limited this immuneACCESS table to in-frame rearrangements with V and J called. A share of clones is missing; checked studies link under half to unresolved V genes, and the rest is unexplained. V, J and clone size are taken as reported in that table, and D and trimming were inferred from the DNA itself. The sample table records about 48,000 clones; around nine tenths of these occur just once. The top ten hold 5.3% of the sample.

The CDR1 and CDR2 encoded by the germline V gene are ENHRY and SYGVKD. The V end loses 11 bases and the J end loses 4 bases, and a stretch of 24 bases separates them. The CDR3, from cysteine to phenylalanine, totals 15 residues. The kept DNA is CDR3 alone, 45 bases in frame from the first base. The rearranged chain carries TRBV10-3 and TRBJ2-7; the D call is tentative, TRBD1 or TRBD2, as each matches 6 bases. The material was peripheral blood, obtained 28 days after the second AZD1222 dose. The TCR sequence derives from an adult who received the AZD1222 COVID-19 vaccine. The CDR3 here reads CAARTGGHFEYEQYF. The nucleotide sequence reads as follows: TGTGCCGCAAGGACCGGGGGACATTTTGAATACGAGCAGTACTTC.